Following are 22 T cell receptor beta chains from one sample sequenced in a study of T-cell memory formation after mild COVID-19. TCRdb re-called the 5' RACE reads through MiXCR, storing one row per CDR3 protein. The sample includes 300,000 to 350,000 distinct CDR3 sequences, about an eighth of them seen just once. The material sequenced was PBMCs or a T cell subset sorted from them (not recorded which). The receptors come from a man younger than 35 who had mild COVID-19 (a few samples of this study predate the infection). Cell type and time point are not known.

This chain connects TRBV10-3 to TRBJ2-5; TRBD1 aligns across 7 bases. The V segment lost 7 bases and the J segment 3 bases; nucleotides outside the gene matches: 14. Germline values: CDR1 ENHRY, CDR2 SYGVKD. This CDR3 has 16 amino acids. The CDR3 spells CAINPTRQGTKETQYF. CDR3 bases: TGTGCCATCAATCCCACTCGACAGGGAACTAAAGAGACCCAGTACTTC.

Many counts were recorded for this clonotype. The CDR3 nucleotides are TGCAGTGCTAGGCCAGGGACTAGCACAGATACGCAGTATTTT. Protein product: CSARPGTSTDTQYF. The chain links TRBV20-1 to TRBJ2-3; D might be TRBD2 (6 bases). Trimming left V 3 bases short and J 0 bases short, with 10 bases between. CDR1 and CDR2 (germline): DFQATT, SNEGSKA (reference sequence). The CDR3 contains 14 residues.

In this sample, this clonotype turned up a few times. This sequence joins TRBV5-1 and TRBJ2-1; perhaps TRBD2 as D (5 bases). The CDR3 is 12 residues long. Germline V gene lookup returns CDR1 SGHRS and CDR2 YFSETQ. V was trimmed by 0 bases and J by 12 bases, leaving 10 bases between them. This CDR3 reads CASSLERVGQFF. The CDR3 DNA reads TGCGCCAGCAGCTTGGAGAGGGTCGGGCAGTTCTTC.

The rearrangement joins TRBV9 to TRBJ2-4; 7 bases fit TRBD1. The CDR3 runs to 14 residues. Germline-derived CDR1 and CDR2 are SGDLS and YYNGEE. V lost 3 bases, J lost 3 bases, and 3 bases stayed unmatched. The CDR3: CASSDRDSKNIQYF. The CDR3 bases are TGTGCCAGCAGCGACCGGGACAGCAAAAACATTCAGTACTTC.

The chain links TRBV20-1 to TRBJ2-1; 10 nucleotides align to TRBD2. CDR1 DFQATT and CDR2 SNEGSKA come from the germline V gene (reference sequence). The CDR3 is 16 amino acids. V shed 3 bases, J shed 6 bases, and the junction held 11 bases outside the gene matches. The CDR3: CSASGGFSGGSNEQFF. The CDR3 nucleotides are TGCAGTGCTAGCGGCGGCTTTAGCGGGGGGTCCAATGAGCAGTTCTTC.

This clonotype was counted between two and nine times. The V and J genes are TRBV7-9 and TRBJ2-5; TRBD2 matches 7 bases. The CDR3 contains 15 residues. Trimming removed 3 bases from V and 2 bases from J; junction bases left unmatched: 6. Per germline, CDR1 SEHNR and CDR2 FQNEAQ (reference sequence). CDR3 residues: CASSFESGAQETQYF. The CDR3 nucleotides read TGTGCCAGCAGCTTCGAGAGCGGGGCGCAAGAGACCCAGTACTTC.

The chain recombines TRBV6-4 with TRBJ1-2; no firm D call. This CDR3 comprises 14 residues. The V end lost 0 bases, the J end lost 4 bases, and 9 bases lay between the germline ends. CDR1 MRHNA and CDR2 SNTAGT come from the germline V gene. Written as DNA, the CDR3 is TGTGCCAGCAGTGACTCGTACGGCTCCTATGGCTACACCTTC. Translated: CASSDSYGSYGYTF.

This chain joins TRBV5-1 and TRBJ2-5; the match to TRBD1 covers 8 bases. With V trimmed by 4 bases and J by 5 bases, 13 bases remained unmatched. The germline V gene has CDR1 SGHRS and CDR2 YFSETQ. The CDR3 is 16 residues long. CDR3 in amino acids: CASSRATGEVEETQYF. CDR3 coding DNA: TGCGCCAGCAGCCGCGCGACAGGGGAAGTTGAGGAGACCCAGTACTTC.

This clonotype was recorded a few times. The V gene is TRBV5-1, the J gene TRBJ1-2, with 9 bases aligning to TRBD1. V lost 4 bases and J lost 3; bases outside the gene matches: 4. From germline, CDR1 is SGHRS and CDR2 YFSETQ. The CDR3 consists of 14 residues. The CDR3 DNA reads as TGCGCCAGCAGCCCGACAGGGGGGGACTATGGCTACACCTTC. Translating gives CASSPTGGDYGYTF.

This clonotype has a handful of counts. In nucleotides, the CDR3 is TGTGCCAGCAGTTTTGCAGGCGGGGCTGGGGCCAACGTCCTGACTTTC. Its protein is CASSFAGGAGANVLTF. The V call is TRBV12-3 or TRBV12-4, the J call TRBJ2-6; D perhaps matches TRBD2 (6 bases). V was clipped by 3 bases and J by 2 bases, with 11 bases between them. The CDR3 totals 16 residues.

This clonotype showed up just a few times. The chain uses TRBV10-1 and TRBJ2-7; maybe TRBD1 (6 bases). This CDR3 has 13 residues. The germline CDR1 and CDR2 sequences are WNHNN and SYGVQD (reference sequence). Trimming shortened V by 4 bases and J by 5 bases, and 12 bases separated the two germline ends. In DNA form, the CDR3 reads TGCGCCAGCAGTGGACAGGCCCCCCACGAGCAGTACTTC. This codes for CASSGQAPHEQYF.

The rearrangement links TRBV6-2 or TRBV6-3 to TRBJ1-6, with 7 bases aligning to TRBD1. Germline V gene data show CDR1 as MNHEY and CDR2 as SVGEGT. J lost 10 bases, V lost 6 bases, and 3 bases had no gene match. This CDR3 spans 12 amino acids. The CDR3 coding sequence is TGTGCCAGCAGAAGGGACAGCTCACCCCTCCACTTT. Protein: CASRRDSSPLHF.

This clonotype was observed a handful of times. V is TRBV3-1 and J is TRBJ1-6, with D uncertain. CDR1 is LGHDT, CDR2 YNNKEL, per germline (reference sequence). V shed 1 base and J shed 7 bases, with 17 bases lying between them. This CDR3 region has 17 residues. The CDR3 loop reads CASSQGWGDGRNSPLHF. CDR3 sequence (DNA): TGTGCCAGCAGCCAAGGCTGGGGAGACGGACGGAATTCACCCCTCCACTTT.

In this sample, this clonotype turned up a few times. This chain connects TRBV6-2 or TRBV6-3 to TRBJ2-5, with a weak D call TRBD2 (6 bases). Germline V gene data show CDR1 as MNHEY and CDR2 as SVGEGT. The length of the CDR3 is 17 residues. The V gene lost 6 bases and the J gene lost 5 bases, with 25 bases spanning the gap. The CDR3 DNA reads TGTGCCAGCAGCCCAGCAGCTAGGGACCTCGGAGGGGAGACCCAGTACTTC. Residues: CASSPAARDLGGETQYF.

This clonotype came up a few times. The V gene is TRBV28, the J gene TRBJ1-2; unclear D gene. The germline gives CDR1 MDHEN, CDR2 SYDVKM. V gave up 4 bases and J gave up 5 bases, with 11 bases separating them. The CDR3 is 13 amino acids. The CDR3 DNA reads TGTGCCAGCAGTTGGACGGCGGTTTATGGCTACACCTTC. Translated, it gives CASSWTAVYGYTF.

This clonotype showed up many times. The V call is TRBV6-2 or TRBV6-3, the J call TRBJ1-6, with D maybe TRBD1 (5 bases). This CDR3 has 14 amino acids. CDR1 and CDR2 (germline): MNHEY, SVGEGT. Trimming removed 5 bases at V and 6 bases at J, with 11 bases between. CDR3 amino acids: CASSNRGANSPLHF. Written as DNA, the CDR3 is TGTGCCAGCAGTAACCGCGGGGCTAATTCACCCCTCCACTTT.

This clonotype showed up many times. This chain joins TRBV5-6 and TRBJ2-1; no firm D call. This CDR3 comprises 16 residues. Between the trimmed V and J ends, which lost 4 bases and 7 bases, there was a span of 21 bases. CDR1 SGHDT and CDR2 YYEEEE come from the germline V gene. The CDR3 region has the DNA TGTGCCAGCAGCCCAGCTCCATGGTCGAAAGCGAATGAGCAGTTCTTC. It codes for CASSPAPWSKANEQFF.

This clonotype was seen only a few times. The V call is TRBV7-2, the J call TRBJ2-1, with D hard to call. CDR1 is SGHTA, CDR2 FQGNSA, per germline. This CDR3 has 15 amino acids. The ends were cut back, 3 bases at V and 0 bases at J, with 9 bases in the middle. CDR3 protein: CASSFIESSYNEQFF. DNA for the CDR3: TGTGCCAGCAGCTTTATCGAGAGCTCCTACAATGAGCAGTTCTTC.

This clonotype was counted a few times. The chain links TRBV15 to TRBJ1-5; 8 positions match TRBD1. Germline V lookup: CDR1 LNHNV, CDR2 YYDKDF (reference sequence). J lost 4 bases, V lost 1 base, and 3 bases had no gene match. CDR3 size: 15 residues. CDR3 DNA sequence: TGTGCCACCAGCAGAGGGGACAGGAGAAATCAGCCCCAGCATTTT. Its translation: CATSRGDRRNQPQHF.

The rearrangement uses TRBV4-1 and TRBJ1-1, with TRBD1 matching 7 bases. Germline values: CDR1 MGHRA, CDR2 YSYEKL. Trimming took 7 bases from V and 1 from J; bases not matched to a gene: 6. This CDR3 comprises 14 residues. In nucleotides, the CDR3 is TGCGCCAGCACCTCGGGACAGACGAACACTGAAGCTTTCTTT. Amino acids: CASTSGQTNTEAFF.

V usage is TRBV12-3 or TRBV12-4 and J usage is TRBJ2-7; D gene uncertain. This CDR3 is 14 amino acids long. The V end lost 6 bases, the J end lost 1 base, and 13 bases lay between the germline ends. The CDR3 loop is CASRDSPESYEQYF. The CDR3 nucleotides are TGTGCCAGCAGGGATTCACCTGAGTCCTACGAGCAGTACTTC.

This clonotype was observed a handful of times. The V and J genes are TRBV7-2 and TRBJ1-3; D perhaps matches TRBD1 (5 bases). V was clipped by 5 bases and J by 0 bases, with 17 bases between them. The CDR3 has 17 residues. In germline, CDR1 is SGHTA, CDR2 FQGNSA. The CDR3 DNA follows: TGTGCCAGCAGCCCCCACCACCCAGGGATCTCTGGAAACACCATATATTTT. Translation gives CASSPHHPGISGNTIYF.